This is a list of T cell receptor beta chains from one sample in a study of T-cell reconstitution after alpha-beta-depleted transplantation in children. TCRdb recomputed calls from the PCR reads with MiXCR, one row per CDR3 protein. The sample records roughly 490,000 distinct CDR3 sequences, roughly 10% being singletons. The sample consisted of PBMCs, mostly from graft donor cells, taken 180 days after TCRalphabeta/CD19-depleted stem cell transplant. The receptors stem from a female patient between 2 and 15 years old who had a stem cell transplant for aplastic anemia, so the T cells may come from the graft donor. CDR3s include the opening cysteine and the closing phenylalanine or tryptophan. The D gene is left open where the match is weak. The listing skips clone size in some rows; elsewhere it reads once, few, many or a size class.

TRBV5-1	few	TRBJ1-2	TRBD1	TGCGCCAGCGGTCAACGGGACAGATCACCCTATGGCTACACCTTC	CASGQRDRSPYGYTF
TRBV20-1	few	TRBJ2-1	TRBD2	TGCAGTGCTAGGGAGACTAGCGGGCCCTACAATGAGCAGTTCTTC	CSARETSGPYNEQFF
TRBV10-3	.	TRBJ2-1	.	TGTGCCATCAGTGAGTTACAGCACAATGAGCAGTTCTTC	CAISELQHNEQFF
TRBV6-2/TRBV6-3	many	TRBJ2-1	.	TGTGCCAGCAGTTACTTCGACCCCGCGAGCTCCTACAATGAGCAGTTCTTC	CASSYFDPASSYNEQFF
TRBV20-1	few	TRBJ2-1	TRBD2	TGCAGTGCTAGCCTTCGGAGGGGCGATCCTAGCGGGGGCTACAATGAGCAGTTCTTC	CSASLRRGDPSGGYNEQFF
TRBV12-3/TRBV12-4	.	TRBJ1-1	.	TGTGCCAGCCGTTTCTGGGGTACTGAAGCTTTCTTT	CASRFWGTEAFF
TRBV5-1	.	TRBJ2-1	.	TGCGCCAGCAGCTCGGCGGAGAGCTCCTACAATGAGCAGTTCTTC	CASSSAESSYNEQFF
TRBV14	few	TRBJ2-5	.	TGTGCCAGCGCCATCCAGGGGACCCAAGAGACCCAGTACTTC	CASAIQGTQETQYF
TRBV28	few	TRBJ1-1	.	TGTGCCAGCAGCTTAAGGAGGGGTTGGGGAGCTTTCTTT	CASSLRRGWGAFF
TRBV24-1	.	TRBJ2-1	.	TGTGCCACCAGTGATTTTGAAGGACGCAATGAGCAGTTCTTC	CATSDFEGRNEQFF
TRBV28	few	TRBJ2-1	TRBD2	TGTGCCGGAGGGCTAGCGGGATCAAATGAGCAGTTCTTC	CAGGLAGSNEQFF
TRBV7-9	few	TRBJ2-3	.	TGTGGTATAGACTGGGGCATGGATACGCAGTATTTT	CGIDWGMDTQYF
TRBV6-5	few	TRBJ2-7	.	TGTGCCAGCAGTTACTCGCGTTCGGACGGAGCATACGAGCAGTACTTC	CASSYSRSDGAYEQYF
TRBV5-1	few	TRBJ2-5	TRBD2	TGCGCCAGCAGCTTCAGCGGGAGGGCGTTAGGCGGGACCCAGTACTTC	CASSFSGRALGGTQYF
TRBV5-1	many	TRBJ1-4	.	TGCGCCAGCAGCAGACCGCCTAATGAAAAACTGTTTTTT	CASSRPPNEKLFF
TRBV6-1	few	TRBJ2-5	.	TGTGCCAGCAGCCAGCATGGGGCAGAGACCCAGTACTTC	CASSQHGAETQYF
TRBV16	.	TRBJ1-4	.	TGTGCCAGCAGCCAGTGGGGGACCGTTTCAACTAATGAAAAACTGTTTTTT	CASSQWGTVSTNEKLFF
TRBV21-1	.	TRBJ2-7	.	TGTGCCAGCAGCAACCCCGGTAGACAGGGGTCCTACGACCAGTACTTC	CASSNPGRQGSYDQYF
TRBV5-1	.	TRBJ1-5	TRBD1	TGCGCCAGCAGCACGGGACAGGGGAACAATCAGCCCCAGCATTTT	CASSTGQGNNQPQHF
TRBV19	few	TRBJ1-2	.	TGTGCCAGTAGTATGCTCCCGGGACGGACCTTCTATGGCTACACCTTC	CASSMLPGRTFYGYTF
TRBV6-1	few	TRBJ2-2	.	TGTGCCAGCAGGATTCCGAACACCGGGGAGCTGTTTTTT	CASRIPNTGELFF
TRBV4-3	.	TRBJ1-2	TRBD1	TGCGCCAGCAGCCAAGTGCAGGGGGTCAGAAACTATGGCTACACCTTC	CASSQVQGVRNYGYTF
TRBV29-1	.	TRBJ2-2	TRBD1	TGCAGCACTCACGATAGGCCGGGACAGGGGAGCACCGGGGAGCTGTTTTTT	CSTHDRPGQGSTGELFF
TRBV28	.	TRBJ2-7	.	TGTGCCAGCAGTTTAGATAGTGGGAGTTACTACGAGCAGTACTTC	CASSLDSGSYYEQYF
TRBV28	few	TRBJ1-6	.	TGTGCCAGCAGTGACGACCGCCGTAGCTCCTATAATTCACCCCTCCACTTT	CASSDDRRSSYNSPLHF
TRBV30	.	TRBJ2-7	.	TGTGCCTGGAGTGGAGTAGATTACGAGCAGTACTTC	CAWSGVDYEQYF
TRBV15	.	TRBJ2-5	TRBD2	TGTGCCACCAGCAGAGGACTAGCGAGGGAGACCCAGTACTTC	CATSRGLARETQYF
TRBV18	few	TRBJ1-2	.	TGTGCCAGCTCACCAGTGAGTTATGACTATGGCTACACCTTC	CASSPVSYDYGYTF
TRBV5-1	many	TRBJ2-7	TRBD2	TGCGCCAGCAGCTTGAGACTAGCGGGAGTCAAGTACTTC	CASSLRLAGVKYF
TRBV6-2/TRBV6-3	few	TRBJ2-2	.	TGTGCCAGCAGTTACGACGGCAGAACGAACACCGGGGAGCTGTTTTTT	CASSYDGRTNTGELFF
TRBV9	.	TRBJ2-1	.	TGTGCCAGCAGCGTAGGGGTGGGAAGGCAGTTCTTC	CASSVGVGRQFF
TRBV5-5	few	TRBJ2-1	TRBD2	TGTGCCAGCAGCTTGGGAGCGGGGGGGGAGTCATACAATGAGCAGTTCTTC	CASSLGAGGESYNEQFF
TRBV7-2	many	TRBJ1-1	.	TGTGCCAGCAGCTTAGCAGGGTTGAACACTGAAGCTTTCTTT	CASSLAGLNTEAFF
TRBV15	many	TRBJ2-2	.	TGTGCCACCAGCAGTGTCGGGGATAACACCGGGGAGCTGTTTTTT	CATSSVGDNTGELFF
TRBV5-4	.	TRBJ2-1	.	TGTGCCAGCAGCTTGACAGGGATCAATGATGAGCAGTTCTTC	CASSLTGINDEQFF
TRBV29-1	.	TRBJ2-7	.	TGCAGCGCCGTCGGACAGAGCTCCTACGAGCAGTACTTC	CSAVGQSSYEQYF
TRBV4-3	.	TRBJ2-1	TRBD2	TGCGCCAGCAGCCAAGATTTTTGGACTAGCGGTCCCTACAATGAGCAGTTCTTC	CASSQDFWTSGPYNEQFF
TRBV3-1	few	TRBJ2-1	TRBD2	TGTGCCAGCAGCCGGGACTACCGTTATGAGCAGTTCTTC	CASSRDYRYEQFF
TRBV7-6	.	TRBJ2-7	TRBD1	TGTGCCAGCAGCTTAGCCGGGACAGGGATAGAAGACTTC	CASSLAGTGIEDF
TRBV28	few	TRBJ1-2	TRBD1	TGTGCCAGCAGTATAACAGGGGTGAGGGGCTACACCTTC	CASSITGVRGYTF
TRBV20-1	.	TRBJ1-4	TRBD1	TGCAGTGCTAGAGATTACGGGCCAGGGGGCGTGGGTGAAAAACTGTTTTTT	CSARDYGPGGVGEKLFF
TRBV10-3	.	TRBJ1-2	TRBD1	TGTGCCATCAGCGGGGGAAACAGGGGACTCTATGGCTACACCTTC	CAISGGNRGLYGYTF
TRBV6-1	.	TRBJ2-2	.	TGTGCCAGCACCGGACATACCGCGAACACCGGGGAGCTGTTTTTT	CASTGHTANTGELFF
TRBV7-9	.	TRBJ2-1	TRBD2	TGTGCCAGCAACCCGGGACTAGCGGGAAACAATGAGCAGTTCTTC	CASNPGLAGNNEQFF
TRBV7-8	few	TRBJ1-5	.	TGTGCCAGCAGCTTAGTTTGGGGAAGCAATCAGCCCCAGCATTTT	CASSLVWGSNQPQHF
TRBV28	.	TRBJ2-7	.	TGTGCCAGCAGCGAGGGTTCCTCCACCTACGAGCAGTACTTC	CASSEGSSTYEQYF
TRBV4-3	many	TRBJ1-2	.	TGCGCCAGCAGCCAAGAAAGCAGGGAACTCTATGGCTACACCTTC	CASSQESRELYGYTF
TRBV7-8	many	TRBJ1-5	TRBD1	TGTGCCAGCAGCCTAAAACAGGGGGCAGGGAATCAGCCCCAGCATTTT	CASSLKQGAGNQPQHF
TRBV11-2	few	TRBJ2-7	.	TGTGCCAGCAGCCGTCCCACTACCTACGAGCAGTACTTC	CASSRPTTYEQYF
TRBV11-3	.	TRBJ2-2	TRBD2	TGTGCCAGCAGCTACGGACTAGCCAACACCGGGGAGCTGTTTTTT	CASSYGLANTGELFF
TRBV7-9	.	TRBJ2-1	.	TGTGCCAGCAGTCAAATTTGGGGCTCCCCTCTCCACAGTGAGCAGTTCTTC	CASSQIWGSPLHSEQFF
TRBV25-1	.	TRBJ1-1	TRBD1	TGTGCCAGCAGCCTGAGACAGGGCATCCTTGAAGCTTTCTTT	CASSLRQGILEAFF
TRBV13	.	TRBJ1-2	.	TGTGCCATCCCGGAATATGGCTACACCTTC	CAIPEYGYTF
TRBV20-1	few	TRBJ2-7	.	TGCAGTGCTAGACTCCGGGACTTCCTCTCCTACGAGCAGTACTTC	CSARLRDFLSYEQYF
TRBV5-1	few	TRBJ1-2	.	TGCGCCAGCAGCTTGGAACTGGGAGGTTATGGCTACACCTTC	CASSLELGGYGYTF
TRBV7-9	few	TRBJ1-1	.	TGTGCCAGCAGCTTAGAAGCGGGACAAGGAGCTTTCTTT	CASSLEAGQGAFF
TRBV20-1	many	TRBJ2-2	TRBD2	TGTGGGGGGAGGGAAAGCGTCGGGGAGCTGTTTTTT	CGGRESVGELFF